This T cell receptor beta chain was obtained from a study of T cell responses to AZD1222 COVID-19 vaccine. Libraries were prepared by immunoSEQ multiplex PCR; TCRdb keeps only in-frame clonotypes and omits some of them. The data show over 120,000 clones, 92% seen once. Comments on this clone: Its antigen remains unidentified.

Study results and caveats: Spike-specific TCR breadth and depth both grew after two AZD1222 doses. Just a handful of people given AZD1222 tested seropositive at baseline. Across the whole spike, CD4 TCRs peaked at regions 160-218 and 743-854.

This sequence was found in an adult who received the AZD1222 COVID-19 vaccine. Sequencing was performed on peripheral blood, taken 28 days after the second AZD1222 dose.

The CDR3 nucleotides are TGTGCCAGCAGTTTAATAACTAGCGGGAGATTCTACGAGCAGTACTTC. Translating gives CASSLITSGRFYEQYF. The chain joins TRBV28 to TRBJ2-7, with 11 bases identical to TRBD2. The junction had 6 bases not matched to a gene; V was cut back by 2 bases and J by 3 bases. Germline lookup yields CDR1 MDHEN and CDR2 SYDVKM. CDR3 size: 16 residues.